These T cell receptor beta chains were read from a single sample in a study of identical twins. TCRdb passed the 5' RACE reads through MiXCR, listing each CDR3 protein once. This sample carries roughly 190,000 distinct CDR3 sequences, around a sixth of them seen once, and the ten largest clones take roughly two fifths. These same records also appear under a second study, on T cells expressing NK-cell markers.

Source material: CD8+ T cells sorted from blood. These receptors originate from a woman between 18 and 29 years old in good health. CDR3s include the opening cysteine and the closing phenylalanine or tryptophan. The order of the fields is CDR3 protein, CDR3 DNA, clone size, V gene, J gene, CDR3 length, D gene. D genes are given only for firm matches. Size is stated for part of the rows, as once, few or many counts, or as a class when the clone is expanded.

CASSVGGTGWMDTQYF	TGTGCCAGCAGCGTAGGAGGGACAGGATGGATGGATACGCAGTATTTT	few	TRBV9	TRBJ2-3	16	TRBD1
CSVGPSGANVLTF	TGCAGCGTTGGACCGTCTGGGGCCAACGTCCTGACTTTC	few	TRBV29-1	TRBJ2-6	13	-
CSAEAGVRSYNEQFF	TGCAGCGCTGAAGCGGGGGTCCGCTCCTACAATGAGCAGTTCTTC	-	TRBV29-1	TRBJ2-1	15	TRBD2
CASSVGGTNSPLHF	TGTGCCAGCAGCGTAGGGGGCACTAATTCACCCCTCCACTTT	-	TRBV9	TRBJ1-6	14	-
CASSLVAGGNEQFF	TGTGCCAGCAGCTTAGTAGCGGGGGGCAATGAGCAGTTCTTC	-	TRBV7-2	TRBJ2-1	14	TRBD2
CSVGDGGGGYTF	TGCAGCGTAGGAGACGGGGGAGGTGGCTACACCTTC	few	TRBV29-1	TRBJ1-2	12	-
CASSLGASRSDEQFF	TGCGCCAGCAGCCTGGGGGCTAGTCGTTCGGATGAGCAGTTCTTC	many	TRBV4-3	TRBJ2-1	15	-
CSASWVAGLRNGYTF	TGCAGTGCTAGCTGGGTCGCAGGGCTGCGGAATGGCTACACCTTC	few	TRBV20-1	TRBJ1-2	15	-
CASSPSPTGQETQYF	TGCGCCAGCAGCCCCTCTCCAACAGGGCAGGAGACCCAGTACTTC	-	TRBV5-1	TRBJ2-5	15	-
CASSGDRGYAKNIQYF	TGCGCCAGCAGCGGGGACAGGGGTTACGCCAAAAACATTCAGTACTTC	-	TRBV5-1	TRBJ2-4	16	TRBD1
CASSEFWLWETQYF	TGTGCCAGCAGTGAATTCTGGCTTTGGGAGACCCAGTACTTC	few	TRBV25-1	TRBJ2-5	14	-
CASSEAPEAFF	TGTGCCAGCAGTGAAGCGCCTGAAGCTTTCTTT	few	TRBV6-1	TRBJ1-1	11	-
CASSPSGTANTEAFF	TGTGCCAGCAGTCCGTCCGGGACAGCGAACACTGAAGCTTTCTTT	-	TRBV12-3/TRBV12-4	TRBJ1-1	15	TRBD1
CASSEPGETQYF	TGTGCCAGCAGTGAACCCGGAGAGACCCAGTACTTC	few	TRBV2	TRBJ2-5	12	-
CASSLTLAGEQFF	TGTGCCAGCAGTTTAACACTAGCGGGAGAGCAGTTCTTC	many	TRBV27	TRBJ2-1	13	TRBD2
CASSSPYSETQYF	TGTGCCAGCAGTTCCCCTTACTCGGAGACCCAGTACTTC	few	TRBV12-3/TRBV12-4	TRBJ2-5	13	-
CASSQDSMNTEAFF	TGCGCCAGCAGCCAAGACTCGATGAACACTGAAGCTTTCTTT	-	TRBV4-3	TRBJ1-1	14	-
CSVGTGMLSGANVLTF	TGCAGCGTCGGGACAGGGATGCTCTCTGGGGCCAACGTCCTGACTTTC	few	TRBV29-1	TRBJ2-6	16	TRBD1
CSVEDRAGGQETQYF	TGCAGCGTTGAAGATCGGGCGGGAGGACAAGAGACCCAGTACTTC	-	TRBV29-1	TRBJ2-5	15	TRBD2
CASSSSPSGEQYF	TGTGCCAGCAGCTCTTCCCCGTCAGGCGAGCAGTACTTC	many	TRBV7-8	TRBJ2-7	13	-
CSAREDFSNEQFF	TGCAGTGCTAGAGAGGACTTCTCCAATGAGCAGTTCTTC	-	TRBV20-1	TRBJ2-1	13	-
CASSSGGVAYEQYF	TGTGCCAGCAGCTCCGGGGGGGTCGCCTACGAGCAGTACTTC	-	TRBV5-7	TRBJ2-7	14	TRBD2
CSVLGPGSGNTIYF	TGCAGCGTCCTTGGGCCGGGCTCTGGAAACACCATATATTTT	few	TRBV29-1	TRBJ1-3	14	-
CSVETQSGRARNEQFF	TGCAGCGTAGAAACCCAAAGCGGGAGGGCCCGGAATGAGCAGTTCTTC	many	TRBV29-1	TRBJ2-1	16	TRBD2
CASSLGVHNTGELFF	TGTGCCAGCAGCTTAGGGGTTCATAACACCGGGGAGCTGTTTTTT	-	TRBV7-9	TRBJ2-2	15	-
CASSLYLAEFYNEQFF	TGTGCCAGCAGCTTGTACCTAGCGGAATTCTACAATGAGCAGTTCTTC	-	TRBV5-5	TRBJ2-1	16	TRBD2
CATSRDRGFEAFF	TGTGCCACCAGCAGAGATAGGGGTTTTGAAGCTTTCTTT	-	TRBV15	TRBJ1-1	13	-
CSVGGAGSNTEAFF	TGCAGCGTTGGGGGGGCTGGGTCCAACACTGAAGCTTTCTTT	few	TRBV29-1	TRBJ1-1	14	-
CSAERGLSNEQFF	TGCAGTGCCGAACGGGGCTTAAGCAATGAGCAGTTCTTC	many	TRBV20-1	TRBJ2-1	13	-
CASSWSTPGEQYF	TGTGCCAGCAGTTGGTCTACTCCGGGCGAGCAGTACTTC	-	TRBV12-3/TRBV12-4	TRBJ2-7	13	-
CASSLFGNTIYF	TGTGCCAGCAGTTTATTTGGTAACACCATATATTTT	-	TRBV12-3/TRBV12-4	TRBJ1-3	12	-
CASSYSRDRVGDEQFF	TGTGCCAGCAGTTACTCGAGGGACAGGGTCGGGGATGAGCAGTTCTTC	-	TRBV6-2/TRBV6-3	TRBJ2-1	16	TRBD1
CASSTNEQFF	TGTGCCAGCAGTACCAATGAGCAGTTCTTC	many	TRBV12-3/TRBV12-4	TRBJ2-1	10	-
CASSPLTSLHNEQFF	TGCGCCAGCAGCCCCTTGACCTCACTACACAATGAGCAGTTCTTC	few	TRBV5-1	TRBJ2-1	15	-
CASSPAAEHEQYF	TGCGCCAGCAGCCCAGCGGCGGAGCACGAGCAGTACTTC	-	TRBV4-3	TRBJ2-7	13	-
CASGQTGIYEQYF	TGTGCTAGTGGCCAGACAGGGATCTACGAGCAGTACTTC	few	TRBV12-5	TRBJ2-7	13	TRBD1
CASSYSGEVHYGYTF	TGTGCCAGCAGTTACTCAGGGGAAGTTCACTATGGCTACACCTTC	-	TRBV6-5	TRBJ1-2	15	-
CASTSDRAYADTQYF	TGTGCCAGCACCTCGGACAGGGCGTACGCAGATACGCAGTATTTT	-	TRBV7-8	TRBJ2-3	15	TRBD1
CASSLGFKGDTQYF	TGTGCCAGCAGTTTGGGGTTTAAGGGAGATACGCAGTATTTT	-	TRBV12-3/TRBV12-4	TRBJ2-3	14	-
CASSVVGGGTEAFF	TGTGCCAGCAGCGTAGTGGGGGGCGGGACTGAAGCTTTCTTT	-	TRBV9	TRBJ1-1	14	-
CASSAGVGTGEQYF	TGTGCCAGCAGCGCAGGGGTAGGCACTGGGGAGCAGTACTTC	few	TRBV9	TRBJ2-7	14	-
CASSMLAGASTDTQYF	TGTGCTAGCAGCATGCTAGCGGGTGCTAGCACAGATACGCAGTATTTT	-	TRBV7-7	TRBJ2-3	16	TRBD2